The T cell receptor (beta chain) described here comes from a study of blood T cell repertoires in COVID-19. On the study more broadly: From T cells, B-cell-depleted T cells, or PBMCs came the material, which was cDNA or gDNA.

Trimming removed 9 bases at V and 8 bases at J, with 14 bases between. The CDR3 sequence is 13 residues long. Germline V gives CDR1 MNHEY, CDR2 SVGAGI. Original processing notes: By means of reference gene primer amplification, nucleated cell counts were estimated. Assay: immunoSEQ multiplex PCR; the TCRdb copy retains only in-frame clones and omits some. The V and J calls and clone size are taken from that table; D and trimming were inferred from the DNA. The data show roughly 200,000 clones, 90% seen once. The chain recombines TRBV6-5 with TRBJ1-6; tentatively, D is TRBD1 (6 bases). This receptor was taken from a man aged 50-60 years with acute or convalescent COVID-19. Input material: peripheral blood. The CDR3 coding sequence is TGTGCCAGTAGGGGGAGGGCTGATTCACCCCTCCACTTT. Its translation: CASRGRADSPLHF.